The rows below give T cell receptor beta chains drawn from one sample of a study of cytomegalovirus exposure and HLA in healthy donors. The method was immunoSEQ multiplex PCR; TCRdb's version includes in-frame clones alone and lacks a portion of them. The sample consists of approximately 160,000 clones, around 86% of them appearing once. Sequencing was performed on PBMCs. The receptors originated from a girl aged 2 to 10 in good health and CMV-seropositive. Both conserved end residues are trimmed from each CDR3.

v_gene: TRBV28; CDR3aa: AIPIAVGSQSGNTIY
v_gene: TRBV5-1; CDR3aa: ASSLGSGSNYGYT
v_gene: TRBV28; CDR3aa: ASSLPDRPSHSGELF
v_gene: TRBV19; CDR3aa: ASHPQANYGYT
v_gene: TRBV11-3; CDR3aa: ASSLGDTGKGEQF
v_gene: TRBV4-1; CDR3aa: ASSQDVAGRYEQY
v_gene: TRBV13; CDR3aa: ASSYWDRGQETQY
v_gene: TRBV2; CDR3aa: ASSEALRGLNYGYT
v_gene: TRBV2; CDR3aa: ASKADWGGYEQY
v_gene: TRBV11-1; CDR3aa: ASGLEQEETQY
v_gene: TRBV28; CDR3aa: ASSFSRGRGPDTQY
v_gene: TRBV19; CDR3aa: ASTGQGTEKLF
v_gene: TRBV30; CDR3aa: AWRVETEAF
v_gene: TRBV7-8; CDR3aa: ASSRPGTPLKNEQY
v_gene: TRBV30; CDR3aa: AWSGSVNQPQH
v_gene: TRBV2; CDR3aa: ASSEYRADYGYT
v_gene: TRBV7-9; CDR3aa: ASSFGAENYEQY